The 30 T cell receptor beta chains presented below share a single source sample, sequenced in a study of radiation and T cells in renal cell carcinoma. Assay: immunoSEQ multiplex PCR; the TCRdb copy retains only in-frame clones and omits some. Altogether some 100,000 clones are present, 65% to 85% being singletons, with the ten largest covering roughly 6.8%. This sample's time point: baseline pretreatment blood. Noted treatment: 15 Gy SBRT to primary tumor, nephrectomy 4 weeks later. Material: blood, obtained from a patient whose treatment included radiotherapy and nephrectomy. The receptors shown here come from a man aged 60 to 75 with renal cell carcinoma.

This clone was picked up one time. V usage is TRBV13 and J usage is TRBJ2-7; 9 nucleotides align to TRBD1. Looked up from germline, CDR1 is PRHDT and CDR2 is FYEKMQ (reference sequence). V was clipped by 5 bases and J by 0 bases; unmatched bases: 5. This CDR3 spans 15 amino acids. CDR3 amino acids: CASSRGTGFSYEQYF. The CDR3 nucleotides read TGTGCCAGCAGCCGTGGGACAGGGTTCTCCTACGAGCAGTACTTC. The variable domain in full, completed from reference TRBV13 and TRBJ2-7, reads AAGVIQSPRHLIKEKRETATLKCYPIPRHDTVYWYQQGPGQDPQFLISFYEKMQSDKGSIPDRFSAQQFSDYHSELNMSSLELGDSALYFCASSRGTGFSYEQYFGPGTRLTVT.

The CDR3 loop reads CSALDRRTDTQYF. The CDR3, as DNA: TGCAGCGCACTGGACAGGCGCACAGATACGCAGTATTTT. This chain joins TRBV29-1 and TRBJ2-3; 7 bases are a match to TRBD1. The CDR3 runs 13 residues. After removal of 7 bases from V and 1 base from J, the junction contained 5 bases not matched to a gene. Germline loops: CDR1 SQVTM, CDR2 ANQGSEA.

This clone was detected only once. At one boundary the junction diverges from the germline segment, which might be a read error. V usage is TRBV6-1 and J usage is TRBJ2-1; a weak D match, TRBD1 (6 bases). The CDR3 is 17 amino acids. Germline V CDR1 and CDR2: MNHNS, SASEGT. The CDR3 region has the DNA TGTGCCAGCAGGGAAGGGGAAATGGGGTATCACGACAGGGAGCAGTTCTTC. Translated: CASREGEMGYHDREQFF.

The chain combines TRBV27 with TRBJ2-4; D is unclear. Germline V lookup: CDR1 MNHEY, CDR2 SMNVEV (reference sequence). CDR3 length: 15 amino acids. Trimming took 2 bases from V and 0 from J, leaving 8 bases between them. CDR3 nucleotide sequence: TGTGCCAGCAGTTTAAGTGGGATAGCCAAAAACATTCAGTACTTC. Its translation is CASSLSGIAKNIQYF.

The genes are TRBV28 and TRBJ1-5; a possible D gene is TRBD1 (6 bases). V was pared by 6 bases and J by 3 bases, with 12 bases between. Germline V CDR1 and CDR2: MDHEN, SYDVKM. This CDR3 region has 14 residues. The CDR3 is CASRNNRDNQPQHF. The DNA for the CDR3 is TGTGCCAGCAGAAATAACAGGGACAATCAGCCCCAGCATTTT.

The V call is TRBV11-2, the J call TRBJ2-7, with D tentatively TRBD2 (5 bases). Germline CDR1 is SGHAT and CDR2 is FQNNGV. V dropped 5 bases and J dropped 5 bases, with 22 bases sitting between them. The CDR3 sequence is 16 residues long. The chain's CDR3 is CASSTPAGGPGNEQYF. Here the CDR3 DNA reads TGTGCCAGCAGCACCCCCGCCGGAGGACCCGGGAACGAGCAGTACTTC.

The chain combines TRBV7-3 with TRBJ2-3; the D call may be TRBD1 or TRBD2 (6 bases each). The CDR3 spans 19 residues. V was clipped by 5 bases and J by 2 bases, with 26 bases between them. The germline CDR1 and CDR2 sequences are SGHTA and FQGTGA. For the CDR3, the DNA is TGTGCCAGCAGCCCATTAGGGGACCCTAGAGGGGGGCTCACAGATACGCAGTATTTT. Translation gives CASSPLGDPRGGLTDTQYF.

The V and J genes are TRBV6-5 and TRBJ1-3, with 7 bases matching TRBD1. Germline lookup yields CDR1 MNHEY and CDR2 SVGAGI. The CDR3 totals 15 residues. J lost 1 base, V lost 5 bases, and 5 bases had no gene match. The CDR3, as DNA: TGTGCCAGCAGTATCTACAGGGGATCTGGAAACACCATATATTTT. Translation gives CASSIYRGSGNTIYF.

The rearrangement uses TRBV5-6 and TRBJ1-1; 10 bases line up with TRBD1. The V gene's germline CDR1 is SGHDT and CDR2 YYEEEE. The CDR3 is 14 residues long. J gave up 8 bases and V 0 bases, and 4 bases lay outside the gene matches. The CDR3 loop reads CASSLVGTGAEAFF. CDR3 in DNA: TGTGCCAGCAGCTTGGTCGGGACAGGGGCAGAAGCTTTCTTT.

This chain uses TRBV5-5 with TRBJ2-5; 13 bases align to TRBD2. Germline CDR1 reads SGHKS; CDR2 reads YYEKEE (reference sequence). This CDR3 spans 16 amino acids. The ends lost 1 base at V and 5 bases at J; junction bases unmatched: 5. Written as DNA, the CDR3 is TGTGCCAGCAGCTTGACTAGCGGGAGGGCCGGGGAGACCCAGTACTTC. Its translation is CASSLTSGRAGETQYF.

Remarks on this clone: This sample includes further DNA sequences coding for the same CDR3. The chain uses TRBV5-1 and TRBJ1-1; 7 bases fit TRBD1. Germline V CDR1 and CDR2: SGHRS, YFSETQ. The CDR3 sequence is 15 residues long. After removal of 2 bases from V and 0 bases from J, the junction contained 4 bases not matched to a gene. This chain's CDR3 is CASSFRQGMNTEAFF. The CDR3 coding sequence is TGCGCCAGCAGCTTTCGACAGGGTATGAACACTGAAGCTTTCTTT.

Here the CDR3 DNA reads TGTGCCAGTAGTATCCAAGGGCCGGCGGCTATTGGCAATCAGCCCCAGCATTTT. It encodes CASSIQGPAAIGNQPQHF. The chain combines TRBV19 with TRBJ1-5, with D unresolved. The CDR3 runs 18 residues. Germline lookup yields CDR1 LNHDA and CDR2 SQIVND (reference sequence). Trimming shortened V by 3 bases and J by 2 bases, and 20 bases separated the two germline ends.

This rearrangement joins TRBV7-9 to TRBJ1-3; D is ambiguous. The CDR3 has 15 residues. Germline CDR1 and CDR2: SEHNR and FQNEAQ (reference sequence). The V end was cut by 3 bases, the J end by 0 bases, with 9 bases between. In DNA, the CDR3 is TGTGCCAGCAGCTTCACCATACCCTCTGGAAACACCATATATTTT. It is translated as CASSFTIPSGNTIYF.

The CDR3 reads CASGGRTGSNEQFF. The CDR3 coding sequence is TGTGCCAGCGGGGGGAGGACAGGGTCCAATGAGCAGTTCTTC. The J gene is TRBJ2-1, the V gene TRBV6-1; 8 bases match TRBD1. The germline CDR1 and CDR2 sequences are MNHNS and SASEGT. V lost 8 bases to trimming and J lost 6 bases; unmatched junction nucleotides: 9. The CDR3 covers 14 residues.

The chain employs TRBV6-1 and TRBJ2-5; TRBD2 is a possible D gene (6 bases). CDR3 length: 16 residues. Germline V CDR1 and CDR2: MNHNS, SASEGT. V lost 3 bases and J lost 2, with 16 bases in between. CDR3 coding DNA: TGTGCCAGCAGTGATACTCTTTGGAGCGGGCAAGAGACCCAGTACTTC. It yields the protein CASSDTLWSGQETQYF.

The V gene is TRBV7-8, the J gene TRBJ2-3; D gene uncertain. CDR3 length: 13 residues. Trimming cost V 6 bases and J 0 bases, with 7 bases left between them. CDR1 and CDR2 (germline): SGHVS, FQNEAQ. The CDR3 DNA sequence: TGTGCCAGCAGGAAGACCAGCACAGATACGCAGTATTTT. This encodes CASRKTSTDTQYF.

The chain couples TRBV6-6 to TRBJ2-7, with 11 bases fitting TRBD2. Germline V gene lookup returns CDR1 MNHNY and CDR2 SVGAGI (reference sequence). The CDR3 runs 16 residues. V was pared by 0 bases and J by 10 bases, with 11 bases of the junction left unmatched. The CDR3 is CASSYSTSGAPEVQYF. Written as DNA, the CDR3 is TGTGCCAGCAGTTACTCGACTAGCGGGGCCCCGGAGGTTCAGTACTTC.

The CDR3 nucleotides are TGTGCCACCAGCAGAGAGTGGGGAATGGAGACCCAGTACTTC. Protein product: CATSREWGMETQYF. This sequence joins TRBV15 and TRBJ2-5; the D is unclear. CDR1 and CDR2 from the germline V gene are LNHNV and YYDKDF (reference sequence). The V gene lost 0 bases and the J gene lost 5 bases, with 10 bases spanning the gap. The CDR3 is 14 amino acids.

J is TRBJ1-1 and V is TRBV15; tentative D call: TRBD1 (5 bases). CDR3 length: 16 amino acids. With 3 bases removed from V and 1 base from J, the gap between germline ends came to 15 bases. Germline V gene lookup returns CDR1 LNHNV and CDR2 YYDKDF (reference sequence). The CDR3 DNA reads as TGTGCCACCAGCAGGGCCGGCCCAGGACAGAACACTGAAGCTTTCTTT. Amino acids: CATSRAGPGQNTEAFF.

The chain couples TRBV5-1 to TRBJ1-5; TRBD1 matches 8 bases. Germline-derived CDR1 and CDR2 are SGHRS and YFSETQ. V was clipped by 0 bases and J by 3 bases; unmatched bases: 8. CDR3 size: 17 residues. CDR3 sequence reads: CASSLGPTGADNQPQHF. Written as DNA, the CDR3 is TGCGCCAGCAGCTTGGGTCCGACAGGGGCGGACAATCAGCCCCAGCATTTT.

V gene TRBV6-1 combines with J gene TRBJ1-2, with TRBD1 matching over 9 bases. CDR3 size: 14 residues. V gave up 4 bases and J gave up 2 bases; unmatched junction bases: 2. The germline V gene has CDR1 MNHNS and CDR2 SASEGT. This CDR3 reads CASSGGTGNYGYTF. The CDR3 DNA reads TGTGCCAGCAGTGGCGGGACAGGGAACTATGGCTACACCTTC.

The chain uses TRBV2 and TRBJ1-1, with unresolved D. Between the trimmed V and J ends, which lost 4 bases and 4 bases, there was a span of 13 bases. Germline values: CDR1 SNHLY, CDR2 FYNNEI. This CDR3 is 14 amino acids long. The CDR3 is CASSGLVVGTEAFF. The CDR3, as DNA: TGTGCCAGCAGTGGACTTGTCGTGGGCACTGAAGCTTTCTTT.

The V and J genes are TRBV5-1 and TRBJ2-1; 11 nucleotides match TRBD2. The ends lost 0 bases at V and 0 bases at J; junction bases unmatched: 2. There are 17 residues in the CDR3. Germline CDR1 and CDR2: SGHRS and YFSETQ. CDR3 region: CASSLGGTSGSYNEQFF. CDR3 bases: TGCGCCAGCAGCTTGGGGGGGACTAGCGGCTCCTACAATGAGCAGTTCTTC.

V gene TRBV5-1 combines with J gene TRBJ2-3, with D unresolved. Germline lookup yields CDR1 SGHRS and CDR2 YFSETQ. V lost 0 bases, J lost 3 bases, and 14 bases lay in between. The CDR3 runs 16 residues. CDR3 region: CASSLGVDWATDTQYF. The DNA for the CDR3 is TGCGCCAGCAGCTTGGGTGTGGATTGGGCTACAGATACGCAGTATTTT.

This chain joins TRBV5-4 and TRBJ1-1; unclear D gene. The V end was cut by 0 bases, the J end by 5 bases, with 8 bases between. This CDR3 contains 13 residues. The germline CDR1 and CDR2 sequences are SGHNT and YYREEE (reference sequence). The CDR3 nucleotides are TGTGCCAGCAGCTTGGGGGCTTGGACTGAAGCTTTCTTT. Translating gives CASSLGAWTEAFF.

The table lists this clone with a few counts. J is TRBJ1-4 and V is TRBV5-1; no clear D. CDR1 and CDR2 (germline): SGHRS, YFSETQ. This CDR3 is built from 13 residues. Trimming cost V 3 bases and J 3 bases, with 6 bases left between them. The CDR3 region is CASSSGSNEKLFF. CDR3 coding DNA: TGCGCCAGCAGCTCCGGATCTAATGAAAAACTGTTTTTT.

J is TRBJ1-1 and V is TRBV28; D is uncertain. CDR1 and CDR2 (germline): MDHEN, SYDVKM. The CDR3 is 15 residues long. Trimming left V 5 bases short and J 1 base short, with 14 bases between. CDR3 in amino acids: CASSLPTWRNTEAFF. The CDR3, as DNA: TGTGCCAGCAGTCTGCCGACATGGAGGAACACTGAAGCTTTCTTT. Drawing the rest from reference TRBV28 and TRBJ1-1, the complete variable domain is DVKVTQSSRYLVKRTGEKVFLECVQDMDHENMFWYRQDPGLGLRLIYFSYDVKMKEKGDIPEGYSVSREKKERFSLILESASTNQTSMYLCASSLPTWRNTEAFFGQGTRLTVV.

On this clone itself: One end of the junction fails to match germline, which may point to a read error. The chain recombines TRBV5-6 with TRBJ2-5; 12 bases fit TRBD2. Germline V gene sequence: CDR1 SGHDT, CDR2 YYEEEE. The CDR3 spans 17 residues. The CDR3 coding sequence is TGTGCCAGCGGCTTGGGGCTAGCGGGAGGGATCCTGGAGACCCAGTACTTC. Amino acid sequence: CASGLGLAGGILETQYF.

The chain employs TRBV15 and TRBJ2-1; 10 nucleotides agree with TRBD2. Looked up from germline, CDR1 is LNHNV and CDR2 is YYDKDF (reference sequence). V lost 3 bases, J lost 6 bases, and 14 bases stayed unmatched. The CDR3 contains 18 residues. In nucleotides, the CDR3 is TGTGCCACCAGCAGTCCTTCTAGCGGGAGATCGGGGGGCAATGAGCAGTTCTTC. It specifies CATSSPSSGRSGGNEQFF.

V gene TRBV27 combines with J gene TRBJ2-5; a weak D match, TRBD2 (5 bases). Germline CDR1 is MNHEY and CDR2 is SMNVEV (reference sequence). The CDR3 sequence is 14 residues long. V lost 6 bases, J lost 5 bases, and 16 bases lay in between. CDR3 nucleotides: TGTGCCAGCAGCCCTTGGACTGGATGGGAGACCCAGTACTTC. Translated, it gives CASSPWTGWETQYF.